This record covers a single TCR beta chain. The CDR3 spans 14 residues. Total RNA input per TCR library was approximately 3.5 ug. Per sample, reverse transcription was split into eight reactions. Each CDR3 protein gets one entry in TCRdb, which reprocessed the 5' RACE reads and gives no DNA. The repertoire table contains about 210,000 distinct CDR3 sequences. The record originates from a study of monozygotic twins with inflammatory bowel disease. Researchers isolated total RNA from whole blood without sorting T cells. The chain is built from TRBV12-3 or TRBV12-4 and TRBJ1-2; TCRdb indicates TRBD1, and absent DNA this call remains unverified. The sequence came from a human donor with ulcerative colitis or Crohn's disease, or a healthy co-twin of an affected twin (not recorded which). Sequenced: blood. The CDR3 spells CASSLAGGSYGYTF.